This T cell receptor beta chain was sequenced for a study of T-cell reconstitution after alpha-beta-depleted transplantation in children. Germline CDR1 is LGHNA and CDR2 is YSLEER. The CDR3 length is 14 residues. V was pared by 4 bases and J by 7 bases, with 16 bases between. Unique molecular identifiers were incorporated when the TCRbeta library was constructed. TCRdb used MiXCR to reprocess the PCR reads, holding one entry per CDR3 protein. The sample carries fewer than 700,000 distinct CDR3 sequences, over 10% recorded once. Concerning this clonotype itself: Its antigen is as yet unknown.

Study findings and constraints: After transplant, at about two months, alpha-beta T cells were reportedly derived from several hundred expanded graft clones. Some patients owed their high day-60 TCRbeta diversity to surviving recipient T cells and thymic progenitors. Newly produced T cells mostly accounted for T-cell counts and diversity one year post-transplant.

This TCR was sampled from a male patient between 10 and 17 years old who had a stem cell transplant for acute myeloid leukemia, so the T cells may come from the graft donor. This chain joins TRBV4-3 and TRBJ1-2; tentative D call: TRBD1 (6 bases). Here the sequenced sample was PBMCs, mostly from graft donor cells, taken 360 days after TCRalphabeta/CD19-depleted stem cell transplant. CDR3 loop: CASSPTPFRGGYTF. In DNA, the CDR3 is TGCGCCAGCAGCCCTACCCCGTTCAGGGGTGGCTACACCTTC.